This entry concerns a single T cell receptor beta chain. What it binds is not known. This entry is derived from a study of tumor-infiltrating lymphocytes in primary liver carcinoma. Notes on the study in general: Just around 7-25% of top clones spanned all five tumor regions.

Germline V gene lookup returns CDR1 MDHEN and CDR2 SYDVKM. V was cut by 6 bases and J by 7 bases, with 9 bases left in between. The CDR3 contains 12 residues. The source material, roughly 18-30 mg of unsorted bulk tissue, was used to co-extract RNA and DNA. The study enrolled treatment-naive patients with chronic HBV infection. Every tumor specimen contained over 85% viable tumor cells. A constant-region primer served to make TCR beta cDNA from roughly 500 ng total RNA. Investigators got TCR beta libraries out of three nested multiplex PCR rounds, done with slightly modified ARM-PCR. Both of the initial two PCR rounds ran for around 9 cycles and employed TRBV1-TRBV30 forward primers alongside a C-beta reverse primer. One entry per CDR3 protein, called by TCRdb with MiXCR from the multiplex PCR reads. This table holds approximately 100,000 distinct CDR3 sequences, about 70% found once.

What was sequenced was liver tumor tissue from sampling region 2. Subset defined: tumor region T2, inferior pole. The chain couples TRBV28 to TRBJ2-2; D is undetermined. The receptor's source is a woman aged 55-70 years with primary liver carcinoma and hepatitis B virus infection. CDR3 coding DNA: TGTGCCAGCAGCTGGATTAGCGGGGAGCTGTTTTTT. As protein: CASSWISGELFF.